Presented here are 24 T cell receptor delta chains from one specimen sequenced in a study of γδ T cells in repeated Plasmodium falciparum infection. Vgamma9/Vdelta2+ and Vdelta2-negative gammadelta T cells were flow-sorted from PBMC for bulk sequencing. TCRdb reapplied CATT to the multiplex PCR reads. The repertoire consists of over 90,000 delta-chain clones, with 0.75% to 1% occurring once and the leading ten covering 7.5% to 10%. The specimen sequenced was gamma-delta T cells from blood. The receptors shown here come from a pool of human donors (malaria-infected and uninfected, not separated).

Notes on this clone: The TCRdb record carries a much larger clone's protein, which differs from this DNA's translation at residue 20; a read error is the likely cause, and the protein listed here is the DNA translation. A V gene of TRDV1 was called, but no J gene was assigned; TRDD3 is the table's D call and was not checked against the DNA. The CDR3 sequence is 21 residues long. Germline V CDR1 and CDR2: TSWWSYY, QGS. This CDR3 reads CALGEHCPYEVGDKSVDKLTF. Here the CDR3 DNA reads TGTGCTCTTGGGGAACATTGCCCCTACGAGGTGGGGGATAAATCGGTCGATAAACTCACCTTT.

A note on this clone: A single base is all that separates this from a far larger clone, so a read error is likely. Other DNA sequences of this sample code for an identical CDR3. This chain connects TRDV1 to TRDJ1; 8 bases are a match to TRDD3. As TCRdb names no J gene, one was assigned here on the basis of a DNA match to germline. The CDR3 has 19 residues. In germline, CDR1 is TSWWSYY, CDR2 QGS. Trimming took 0 bases from V and 8 from J; bases not matched to a gene: 20. The DNA of the CDR3 is TGTGCTCTTGGGGAACTAGAAAGGTCGGATCTGGGGGACGCCTCAAAACTCATCTTT. It codes for CALGELERSDLGDASKLIF.

This clone was picked up a small number of times. TCRdb has a much larger clone's protein, which differs at residue 18 from the translation of this DNA, likely because of a read error; what is shown is the protein translated from the DNA. The rearrangement uses TRDV2 and TRDJ1; 10 positions agree with TRDD3. CDR3 size: 21 residues. The germline V gene has CDR1 GEAIGNYY and CDR2 EKD. The CDR3 here is CACDTVSPPTVLGDHTDTLIF. The CDR3 DNA sequence: TGTGCCTGTGACACCGTCTCACCTCCGACCGTACTGGGGGATCACACCGATACACTCATCTTT.

This clone was detected ten times or more. TCRdb's protein for this DNA is that of a much larger clone and differs from the translation at residue 15, likely a read error; the protein shown is the DNA translation. This sample includes further DNA sequences coding for the same CDR3. The rearrangement joins TRAV38-2/DV8 to TRDJ1, with 8 positions matching TRDD2. The length of the CDR3 is 23 residues. The V and J ends lost 2 bases and 2 bases, in that order; junction bases with no gene match: 29. Germline V gene lookup returns CDR1 TSESDYY and CDR2 QEAYKQQN. The CDR3 reads CAYRSKISFLDPTGRHGTDKLIF. The CDR3 bases are TGTGCTTATAGGAGTAAGATTTCCTTCCTAGACCCTACTGGGAGACACGGGACCGATAAACTCATCTTT.

This clone was counted a few times. TCRdb attributes to this sequence the protein of a much larger clone, which differs from the DNA translation at residue 5; a read error is likely, and the protein displayed is translated from the DNA. This rearrangement joins TRDV1 to TRDJ1; D is perhaps TRDD3 (5 bases). TCRdb does not report a J gene; here it was assigned by matching the DNA to germline references. V lost 5 bases, J lost 0 bases, and 22 bases lay in between. CDR1 TSWWSYY and CDR2 QGS come from the germline V gene. The CDR3 is 18 amino acids. The CDR3 sequence is CALGPPLGSLRYTDKLIF. DNA of the CDR3: TGTGCTCTTGGGCCCCCCCTGGGCTCTCTCCGGTACACCGATAAACTCATCTTT.

The table lists this clone with a few counts. The protein recorded in TCRdb matches a much larger clone and deviates from this DNA's translation at residue 13, suggesting a read error; the protein here is obtained by translating the DNA. The chain uses TRDV2 and TRDJ3; 7 bases agree with TRDD3. The J gene was missing in TCRdb and was found by matching the end of the DNA to germline. With 0 bases clipped from V and 0 bases from J, the junction kept 16 bases outside the gene matches. Germline V lookup: CDR1 GEAIGNYY, CDR2 EKD. This CDR3 has 22 amino acids. CDR3 sequence (DNA): TGTGCCTGTGACACCGTCGGTCCGATGACTGGGGAGCACTCCTGGGACACCCGACAGATGTTTTTC. Translation gives CACDTVGPMTGEHSWDTRQMFF.

Turning to this clone: A far larger clone is a single base away, which makes a read error likely. Other DNA sequences from this sample encode an identical CDR3 as well. The CDR3 DNA reads as TGTGCTCTTGGGCGCCGAGGGATCTCTTCCTCCGATAAACTCATCTTT. It specifies CALGRRGISSSDKLIF. The chain couples TRDV1 to TRDJ1; maybe TRDD2 (6 bases). The J gene is not listed in TCRdb, so it was assigned here from a DNA match to germline. Germline CDR1 reads TSWWSYY; CDR2 reads QGS. The CDR3 sequence is 16 residues long. The V and J ends lost 5 bases and 3 bases respectively, with 19 bases between them.

This clone turned up a few times. It differs at one base from a far larger clone, so likely a read error. Different DNA sequences within this sample yield the same CDR3. The rearrangement uses TRDV1 and TRDJ1; 8 bases are shared with TRDD3. The J gene, not given by TCRdb, was assigned here from a germline match of the nucleotide sequence. Germline CDR1 is TSWWSYY and CDR2 is QGS. After removal of 0 bases from V and 0 bases from J, the junction contained 21 bases not matched to a gene. The length of the CDR3 is 22 residues. CDR3 amino acids: CALGELGSSRTGGYVDTDKLIF. CDR3 bases: TGTGCTCTTGGGGAACTGGGATCAAGTCGTACTGGGGGGTACGTCGACACCGATAAACTCATCTTT.

This clone has only a few counts. The protein TCRdb gives is from a much larger clone and does not agree with this DNA's translation at residue 6, likely a read error; the protein shown here comes from the DNA. This sequence joins TRDV1 and TRDJ1; 11 positions match TRDD3. The J gene, missing from TCRdb, was assigned here through DNA to germline matching. V was clipped by 2 bases and J by 5 bases; unmatched bases: 7. Germline V gene sequence: CDR1 TSWWSYY, CDR2 QGS. The CDR3 runs 16 residues. The DNA for the CDR3 is TGTGCTCTTGGGGAAGCTACTGGGGGATATTTGGATAAACTCATCTTT. It specifies CALGEATGGYLDKLIF.

This clone was picked up a small number of times. The translation of this DNA and the TCRdb protein of a much larger clone differ at residue 24, probably owing to a read error; the protein shown here is translated from the DNA. The V gene reported is TRDV1; the J gene is uncalled; TRDD3 is the table's D call, not checked against the DNA. The germline gives CDR1 TSWWSYY, CDR2 QGS. The CDR3 sequence is 26 residues long. DNA of the CDR3: TGTGCTCTTGGGGATGGCCCTCCCCCGGCCCTACCGGTTACTGGACGCCACGTACTGATCGCCGATAAACCCATCTTT. This encodes CALGDGPPPALPVTGRHVLIADKPIF.

This clone was counted only a few times. With a far larger clone one base away, a read error is the likely cause. Other DNA sequences in the same sample also yield this CDR3. The rearrangement uses TRDV1 and TRDJ1; 7 bases line up with TRDD3. TCRdb supplies no J gene; here it was assigned by aligning the nucleotide sequence to germline. The germline gives CDR1 TSWWSYY, CDR2 QGS. With V trimmed by 5 bases and J by 2 bases, 17 bases remained unmatched. The length of the CDR3 is 18 residues. The CDR3 protein is CALGSASLLGKGTDKLIF. In DNA form, the CDR3 reads TGTGCTCTTGGGAGTGCCTCCCTACTGGGGAAGGGAACCGATAAACTCATCTTT.

To note about this clone: It may be a read error: a sequence one base away is much more abundant. V and J are TRDV1 and TRDJ1; a possible D gene is TRDD3 (5 bases). The J gene, missing from TCRdb, was assigned here through DNA to germline matching. This CDR3 comprises 15 residues. Germline V gene sequence: CDR1 TSWWSYY, CDR2 QGS. CDR3 coding DNA: TGTGCCCTTGGGGAAGGTCACGCCAGCGCCGATAAACTCATCTTT. This gives the protein CALGEGHASADKLIF.

This clone was seen a handful of times. This likely reflects a read error, since a far larger clone is one base away. The same CDR3 is also encoded by other DNA sequences in this sample. The V and J genes are TRDV1 and TRDJ1, with D perhaps matching TRDD3 (5 bases). Here the J gene came from matching the DNA to germline, since TCRdb omits it. The CDR3 contains 18 residues. The germline V gene encodes CDR1 TSWWSYY and CDR2 QGS. The CDR3 DNA follows: TGTGCCCTTGGGGAACCACCCCTCGCGGAACCCCCAGTCGATAAACTCATCTTT. Amino acid sequence: CALGEPPLAEPPVDKLIF.

This clone was counted at least ten times. The sample holds other DNA sequences that translate to the same CDR3. The V and J genes are TRDV1 and TRDJ1; TRDD3 matches 9 bases. Germline CDR1 reads TSWWSYY; CDR2 reads QGS. Losses at the gene ends were 2 bases for V and 2 bases for J; bases not matched to a gene: 33. The CDR3 runs to 25 residues. For the CDR3, the DNA is TGTGCTCTTGGGGAAGTGCTTGAGGGGCAACTTACGGCTTACTGGGGGACCCAAATTACCGATAAACTCATCTTT. Protein sequence: CALGEVLEGQLTAYWGTQITDKLIF.

Ten or more counts support this clone. The translation of this DNA and the TCRdb protein of a much larger clone differ at residue 5, probably owing to a read error; the protein shown here is translated from the DNA. For the V gene the call is TRDV1; the J gene has no call; the D call of TRDD3 is as the table states it, not checked on the DNA. This CDR3 spans 17 amino acids. CDR1 and CDR2 from the germline V gene are TSWWSYY and QGS. The CDR3 loop reads CALGGQLLRSGGSRLIF. In DNA form, the CDR3 reads TGTGCTCTTGGGGGACAACTCCTACGGTCTGGGGGATCGCGTCTCATCTTT.

This clone showed up just a few times. The protein in TCRdb stems from a much larger clone and differs at residue 4 from this DNA's translation, likely a read error; here the protein is translated from the DNA. The J gene is TRDJ1, the V gene TRDV3, with D perhaps given as TRDD2 or TRDD3 (6 bases each). Trimming cost V 2 bases and J 0 bases, with 22 bases left between them. The CDR3 is 17 amino acids. CDR1 TVYSNPD and CDR2 GDNSRS come from the germline V gene (reference sequence). The CDR3 spells CAFAAQLGAFHTDKLIF. The CDR3 coding sequence is TGTGCCTTTGCCGCTCAACTGGGTGCCTTCCACACCGATAAACTCATCTTT.

This clone has a handful of counts. The TCRdb record carries a much larger clone's protein, which differs from this DNA's translation at residue 8; a read error is the likely cause, and the protein listed here is the DNA translation. The chain carries TRDV1 and TRDJ1; D call uncertain. Here the J gene came from matching the DNA to germline, since TCRdb omits it. The germline V gene encodes CDR1 TSWWSYY and CDR2 QGS. The CDR3 sequence is 19 residues long. V lost 4 bases to trimming and J lost 0 bases, with 24 bases between them. The chain's CDR3 is CALGGRLEKSLRYTDKLIF. CDR3 nucleotides: TGTGCTCTTGGGGGAAGACTTGAAAAGTCCCTCCGGTACACCGATAAACTCATCTTT.

This clone was observed many times. This is likely an artifact of a read error, given a far larger clone one base away. This sample includes further DNA sequences coding for the same CDR3. The chain is built from TRDV2 and TRDJ2, with 8 nucleotides matching TRDD3. The germline gives CDR1 GEAIGNYY, CDR2 EKD. The V and J ends lost 0 bases and 1 base, in that order; junction bases with no gene match: 15. CDR3 length equals 20 residues. The CDR3 region has the DNA TGTGCCTGTGACACCCTTACTGGGGGGTCGAGCAAAGATTTGACAGCACAACTCTTCTTT. This encodes CACDTLTGGSSKDLTAQLFF.

This clone was seen a few times. It is likely a read error: a sequence one base away is far more abundant. The same CDR3 arises from other DNA sequences in this sample as well. The chain joins TRDV1 to TRDJ1; D is possibly TRDD3 (6 bases). The J gene was missing in TCRdb and was found by matching the end of the DNA to germline. Germline V gene lookup returns CDR1 TSWWSYY and CDR2 QGS. V was pared by 1 base and J by 0 bases, with 30 bases between. This CDR3 comprises 22 residues. The CDR3 DNA is TGTGCTCTTGGGGAACCGACGTTAGGGTGGGGGTCACTAGAAGAGGACACCGATAAACTCATCTTT. It encodes CALGEPTLGWGSLEEDTDKLIF.

This clone was counted between two and nine times. A far larger clone differs by one base, so this is likely a read error. Distinct nucleotide sequences in the sample also encode this CDR3. This rearrangement joins TRDV2 to TRDJ2, with D tentatively TRDD3 (5 bases). The CDR3 is 14 amino acids. V was cut by 3 bases and J by 7 bases, with 14 bases left in between. Germline V gene lookup returns CDR1 GEAIGNYY and CDR2 EKD. The CDR3 nucleotides read TGTGCCTGTGACCCAATACGGCGAAGAGCACAACTCTTCTTT. This sequence encodes CACDPIRRRAQLFF.

This clone was seen a handful of times. TCRdb's protein for this DNA is that of a much larger clone and differs from the translation at residue 20, likely a read error; the protein shown is the DNA translation. The J gene is TRDJ1, the V gene TRDV1; D is perhaps TRDD2 or TRDD3 (9 bases each). CDR1 and CDR2 from the germline V gene are TSWWSYY and QGS. This CDR3 contains 22 residues. The CDR3 is CALGEPGLPTFLGDRGTDKPIF. CDR3 sequence (DNA): TGTGCTCTTGGGGAGCCCGGCCTTCCTACGTTCTTGGGGGATAGGGGCACCGATAAACCCATCTTT.

This clone is labeled medium-sized. At the DNA level, this CDR3 is encoded by other sequences in the same sample as well. This chain joins TRDV1 and TRDJ1, with 10 bases lining up with TRDD3. Germline values: CDR1 TSWWSYY, CDR2 QGS. V lost 2 bases to trimming and J lost 6 bases; unmatched junction nucleotides: 24. The CDR3 is 21 amino acids. CDR3 amino acids: CALGEKRRCSGGYEGTYKLIF. CDR3 DNA: TGTGCTCTTGGGGAAAAACGGCGTTGTTCTGGGGGATATGAAGGAACTTATAAACTCATCTTT.

This clone was detected a few times. Translating this DNA gives a protein that differs at residue 21 from the TCRdb one, which belongs to a much larger clone; a read error is likely, and the protein shown is this translation. This chain connects TRDV1 to TRDJ1; perhaps TRDD3 as D (6 bases). Germline assignment: CDR1 TSWWSYY and CDR2 QGS. The length of the CDR3 is 22 residues. As DNA, the CDR3 is TGTGCTCTTGGGGAAGATCGACGGAGCCGGGGATCCCCTAAAAAGTACACCGATAAACTCACCTTT. Translated: CALGEDRRSRGSPKKYTDKLTF.

This clone has a handful of counts. It differs at one base from a far larger clone, so likely a read error. The same CDR3 can be traced to other DNA sequences in this sample. V usage is TRDV1 and J usage is TRDJ1; the D is unclear. Germline CDR1 is TSWWSYY and CDR2 is QGS. This CDR3 contains 18 residues. Trimming shortened V by 5 bases and J by 1 base, and 23 bases separated the two germline ends. CDR3 amino acids: CALGPPPSIVGVTDKLIF. The CDR3 region has the DNA TGTGCTCTTGGGCCTCCTCCCTCCATCGTAGGAGTCACCGATAAACTCATCTTT.